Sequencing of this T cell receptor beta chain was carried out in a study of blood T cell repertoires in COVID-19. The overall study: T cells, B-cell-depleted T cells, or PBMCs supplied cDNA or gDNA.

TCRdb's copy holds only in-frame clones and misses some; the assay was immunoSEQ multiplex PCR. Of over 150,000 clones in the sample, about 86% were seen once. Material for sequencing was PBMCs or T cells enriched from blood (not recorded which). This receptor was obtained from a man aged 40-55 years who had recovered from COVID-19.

The CDR3 DNA is TGTGCCAGCAGTTCGCCTGGGGGCACTAATGAAAAACTGTTTTTT. It codes for CASSSPGGTNEKLFF. The chain joins TRBV28 to TRBJ1-4, with D possibly matching TRBD1 (6 bases). CDR1 MDHEN and CDR2 SYDVKM come from the germline V gene. V shed 4 bases and J shed 2 bases, with 11 bases lying between them. The length of the CDR3 is 15 residues. Supplemented by reference TRBV28 and TRBJ1-4, the full variable domain reads DVKVTQSSRYLVKRTGEKVFLECVQDMDHENMFWYRQDPGLGLRLIYFSYDVKMKEKGDIPEGYSVSREKKERFSLILESASTNQTSMYLCASSSPGGTNEKLFFGSGTQLSVL.